The rows below give T cell receptor beta chains drawn from one sample of a study of shared clonotypes between healthy human individuals. Sequencing was performed with immunoSEQ multiplex PCR; in TCRdb, only in-frame clones are kept and a portion is missing. The sample shows under 1,100,000 clones, about three quarters of them seen only once. The sequencing input was memory CD4+ T cells sorted from blood. These receptors were collected from a man in his late teens or twenties in good health. Each CDR3 is given with its conserved first and last residue. A D gene is named only where the DNA matches it firmly. Where a row states a size, it is once, few, many or the class of an expanded clone; other rows omit it.

j_gene | abundance | v_gene | d_gene | CDR3nt | CDR3aa
TRBJ1-2 | . | TRBV13 | . | TGTGCCAGCAGCTTAGGTGCCAGGGCGGGGGTTAACTATGGCTACACCTTC | CASSLGARAGVNYGYTF
TRBJ1-3 | . | TRBV5-1 | . | TGCGCCAGCAGCTTGGGCCCCGAGGGGGGAAACACCATATATTTT | CASSLGPEGGNTIYF
TRBJ2-3 | . | TRBV18 | . | TGTGCCAGCCGGGCTCCGGGGGGCACTAGCACAGATACGCAGTATTTT | CASRAPGGTSTDTQYF
TRBJ1-5 | . | TRBV6-4 | TRBD1 | TGTGCCAGCAGTGACACCGGGACAGGGGGCGATCAGCCCCAGCATTTT | CASSDTGTGGDQPQHF
TRBJ2-7 | few | TRBV10-3 | . | TGTGCCATCAGTGAGTCGGGGGGACACGAGCAGTACTTC | CAISESGGHEQYF
TRBJ2-3 | . | TRBV6-1 | TRBD1 | TGTGCCAGCAGTGGGCAGGGGGCAACGAATACGCAGTATTTT | CASSGQGATNTQYF
TRBJ1-2 | . | TRBV30 | . | TGTGCCTGGAGTGTAGGACCTCTTGGCTACACCTTC | CAWSVGPLGYTF
TRBJ2-7 | once | TRBV4-3 | TRBD2 | TGCGCCAGCAGCCAAGCCTGGGGGAGCGGGAGCTACGAGCAGTACTTC | CASSQAWGSGSYEQYF
TRBJ1-1 | . | TRBV7-2 | TRBD1 | TGTGCCAGCAGCTTAGGATACAGGGGCGCCGGGGGGGACACTGAAGCTTTCTTT | CASSLGYRGAGGDTEAFF
TRBJ1-1 | . | TRBV5-1 | . | TGCGCCAGCAGCTTGGACACCTACACTGAAGCTTTCTTT | CASSLDTYTEAFF
TRBJ2-5 | . | TRBV5-1 | . | TGCGCCAGGGGTGGCTGGGTTGAGACCCAGTACTTC | CARGGWVETQYF
TRBJ2-7 | . | TRBV28 | TRBD1 | TGTGCCAGCAGCCCTGCCGGGACAGGGGATTACGAGCAGTACTTC | CASSPAGTGDYEQYF
TRBJ2-3 | few | TRBV5-4 | TRBD2 | TGTGCCAGCAGCTCTCAGACTAGCGCCACCACAGATACGCAGTATTTT | CASSSQTSATTDTQYF
TRBJ2-5 | . | TRBV5-1 | TRBD2 | TGCGCCAGTCCTGGGACTAGCGGGGAACCCAAGGGGGAGACCCAGTACTTC | CASPGTSGEPKGETQYF
TRBJ1-4 | . | TRBV28 | . | TGTGCCAGCAGTATTCCCTCGCGAACGCGAAAACTGTTTTTT | CASSIPSRTRKLFF
TRBJ2-1 | . | TRBV5-1 | . | TGCGCCAGCAGCCCGGGTGTCGACTTCAATGAGCAGTTCTTC | CASSPGVDFNEQFF
TRBJ1-4 | few | TRBV6-5 | . | TGTGCCAGCGCCCCGGGACGGGGTAATGAAAAACTGTTTTTT | CASAPGRGNEKLFF
TRBJ2-3 | . | TRBV5-1 | . | TGCGCCAGCAGAAATACAGATACGCAGTATTTT | CASRNTDTQYF
TRBJ2-5 | . | TRBV7-6 | TRBD2 | TGTGCCAGCAGCCCCGGGGCTAGCGGACGAGAGACCCAGTACTTC | CASSPGASGRETQYF
TRBJ2-7 | . | TRBV7-2 | . | TGTGCCAGCAGCTTAAGGTTGGGCAGGGTAATGGACGAGCAGTACTTC | CASSLRLGRVMDEQYF
TRBJ1-4 | . | TRBV18 | . | TGTGCCAGCTCACCTTATAATGAAAAACTGTTTTTT | CASSPYNEKLFF
TRBJ2-7 | once | TRBV25-1 | TRBD2 | TGTGCCAGCAGCCCCTTGGGGGGGGGATACGAGCAGTACTTC | CASSPLGGGYEQYF
TRBJ1-4 | once | TRBV2 | . | TGTGCCAGCAGTGAACGGAACTCGGGGACTAATGAAAAACTGTTTTTT | CASSERNSGTNEKLFF
TRBJ1-5 | . | TRBV2 | . | TGTGCCAGCAGTCGGGAGAGCCTCAATCAGCCCCAGCATTTT | CASSRESLNQPQHF
TRBJ1-1 | once | TRBV5-6 | TRBD1 | TGTGCCAGCAGCTTGGGACTGGAGACAGGGGCGGGCACTGAAGCTTTCTTT | CASSLGLETGAGTEAFF
TRBJ1-5 | . | TRBV6-5 | . | TGTGCCAGCAGTTACAGGGGAAATCAGCCCCAGCATTTT | CASSYRGNQPQHF
TRBJ2-1 | few | TRBV9 | TRBD2 | TGTGCCAGCAGCGTAGCACCCCGCGGGGGGTCGGGCGATGAGCAGTTCTTC | CASSVAPRGGSGDEQFF
TRBJ2-4 | . | TRBV30 | . | TGTGCCTGGACTACAGCTCTAGGCAAAAACATTCAGTACTTC | CAWTTALGKNIQYF
TRBJ2-7 | . | TRBV10-3 | . | TGTGCCTCGGCGCCGAGCTCCTACGAGCAGTACTTC | CASAPSSYEQYF
TRBJ1-5 | . | TRBV19 | . | TGTGCCAGTAGGAGACAAGCCAACAATCAGCCCCAGCATTTT | CASRRQANNQPQHF
TRBJ2-2 | . | TRBV9 | . | TGTGCCAGCAGCGTATGGACCGGGGAGCTGTTTTTT | CASSVWTGELFF
TRBJ1-6 | . | TRBV27 | TRBD1 | TGTGCCAGCAGTGCTTCAGGGGGCTGGAATTCACCCCTCCACTTT | CASSASGGWNSPLHF
TRBJ1-2 | . | TRBV7-2 | . | TGTGCCAGCAGCCCATACGGGAACTATGGCTACACCTTC | CASSPYGNYGYTF
TRBJ2-1 | . | TRBV4-3 | TRBD2 | TGCGCCAGCAGCCAAGATGCACGGGGGGTAGCGAATGAGCAGTTCTTC | CASSQDARGVANEQFF
TRBJ2-2 | . | TRBV11-2 | TRBD1 | TGTGCCAGCAGCGACCTGGACAGGGGTGGTACCGGGGAGCTGTTTTTT | CASSDLDRGGTGELFF
TRBJ2-3 | . | TRBV2 | . | TGTGCCAGCAGCAGGGTAATAGATACGCAGTATTTT | CASSRVIDTQYF
TRBJ1-2 | once | TRBV7-9 | . | TGTGCCAGCAGCCCTGACGGGGGCGCGGTCTTGAATGGCTACACCTTC | CASSPDGGAVLNGYTF
TRBJ2-7 | . | TRBV5-1 | TRBD2 | TGCGCCAGCAGCCTCGCGCGGGGGGCCGCCGAGCAGTACTTC | CASSLARGAAEQYF
TRBJ2-7 | . | TRBV7-2 | . | TGTGCCAGCAGCTTAAACTACTACGAGCAGTACTTC | CASSLNYYEQYF
TRBJ1-1 | . | TRBV27 | TRBD1 | TGTGCCAGCAGGAAGCGGGACAGGAACACTGAAGCTTTCTTT | CASRKRDRNTEAFF
TRBJ2-2 | . | TRBV7-7 | . | TGTGCTAGCACCCTCTTAGGGGGGCGCAACACCGGGGAGCTGTTTTTT | CASTLLGGRNTGELFF
TRBJ2-2 | once | TRBV4-2 | . | TGTGCCAGCAGCCAAGAACAGAGGGGGACCGGGGAGCTGTTTTTT | CASSQEQRGTGELFF